This TCR beta chain was identified during a study of T-cell reconstitution after alpha-beta-depleted transplantation in children. There are many counts of this clonotype. Unique molecular identifiers were incorporated when the TCRbeta library was constructed. A single record per CDR3 protein comes from TCRdb applying MiXCR to the PCR reads. This table holds a few hundred thousand distinct CDR3 sequences, approximately 9.9% found once. V dropped 6 bases and J dropped 0 bases, with 15 bases sitting between them. Germline CDR1 and CDR2: MNHEY and SMNVEV (reference sequence). The CDR3 consists of 16 residues.

Specimen: PBMCs from the stem cell graft donor, collected from the stem cell graft. The chain recombines TRBV27 with TRBJ1-5; D remains unclear. This sequence originates from a human donor who donated a stem cell graft to a child with SCID. This CDR3 is CASSPFGQISNQPQHF. The CDR3 DNA is TGTGCCAGCAGCCCATTCGGGCAGATTAGCAATCAGCCCCAGCATTTT.